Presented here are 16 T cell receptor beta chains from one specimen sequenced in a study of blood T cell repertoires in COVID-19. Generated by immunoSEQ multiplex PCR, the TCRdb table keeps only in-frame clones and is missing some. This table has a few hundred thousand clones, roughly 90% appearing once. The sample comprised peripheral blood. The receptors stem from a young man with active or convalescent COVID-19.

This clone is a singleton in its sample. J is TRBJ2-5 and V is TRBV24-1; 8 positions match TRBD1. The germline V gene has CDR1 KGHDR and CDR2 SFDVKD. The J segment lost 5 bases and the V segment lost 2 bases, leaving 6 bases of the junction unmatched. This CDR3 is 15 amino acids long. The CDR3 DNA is TGTGCCACCAGTGATTCTCAGGGGGCAGGGGAGACCCAGTACTTC. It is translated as CATSDSQGAGETQYF.

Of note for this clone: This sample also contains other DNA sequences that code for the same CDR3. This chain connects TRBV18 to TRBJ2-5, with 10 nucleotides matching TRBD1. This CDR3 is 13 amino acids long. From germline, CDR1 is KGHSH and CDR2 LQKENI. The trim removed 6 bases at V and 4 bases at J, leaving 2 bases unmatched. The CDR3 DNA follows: TGTGCCAGCTCTCGGGACAGGGGAGAGACCCAGTACTTC. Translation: CASSRDRGETQYF. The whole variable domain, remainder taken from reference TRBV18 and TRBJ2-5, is NAGVMQNPRHLVRRRGQEARLRCSPMKGHSHVYWYRQLPEEGLKFMVYLQKENIIDESGMPKERFSAEFPKEGPSILRIQQVVRGDSAAYFCASSRDRGETQYFGPGTRLLVL.

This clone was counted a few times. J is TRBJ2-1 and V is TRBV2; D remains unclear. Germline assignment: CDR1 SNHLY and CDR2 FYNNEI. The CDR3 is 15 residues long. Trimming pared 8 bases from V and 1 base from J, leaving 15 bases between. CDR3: CASFSRFISYNEQFF. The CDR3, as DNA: TGTGCCAGCTTTTCACGGTTTATATCCTACAATGAGCAGTTCTTC. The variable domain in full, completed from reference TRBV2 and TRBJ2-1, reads EPEVTQTPSHQVTQMGQEVILRCVPISNHLYFYWYRQILGQKVEFLVSFYNNEISEKSEIFDDQFSVERPDGSNFTLKIRSTKLEDSAMYFCASFSRFISYNEQFFGPGTRLTVL.

The CDR3 sequence is CASSKTLPANTGELFF. The DNA of the CDR3 is TGTGCCAGCAGCAAGACTCTCCCAGCGAACACCGGGGAGCTGTTTTTT. The J gene is TRBJ2-2, the V gene TRBV19; no clear D gene. Germline V gene lookup returns CDR1 LNHDA and CDR2 SQIVND (reference sequence). V shed 9 bases and J shed 0 bases, with 17 bases lying between them. The CDR3 runs to 16 residues. Drawing the rest from reference TRBV19 and TRBJ2-2, the complete variable domain is DGGITQSPKYLFRKEGQNVTLSCEQNLNHDAMYWYRQDPGQGLRLIYYSQIVNDFQKGDIAEGYSVSREKKESFPLTVTSAQKNPTAFYLCASSKTLPANTGELFFGEGSRLTVL.

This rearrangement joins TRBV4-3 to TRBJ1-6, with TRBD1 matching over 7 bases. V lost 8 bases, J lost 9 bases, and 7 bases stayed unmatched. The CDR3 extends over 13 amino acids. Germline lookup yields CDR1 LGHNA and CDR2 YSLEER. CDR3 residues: CASSDRRISPLHF. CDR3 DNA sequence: TGCGCCAGCTCGGACAGGCGTATTTCACCCCTCCACTTT.

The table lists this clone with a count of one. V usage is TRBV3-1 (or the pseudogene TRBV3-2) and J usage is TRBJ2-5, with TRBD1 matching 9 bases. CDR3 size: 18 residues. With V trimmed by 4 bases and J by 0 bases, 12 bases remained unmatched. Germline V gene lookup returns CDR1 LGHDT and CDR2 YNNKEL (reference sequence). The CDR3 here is CASSPGTGIVFYQETQYF. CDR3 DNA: TGTGCCAGCAGCCCCGGGACAGGGATTGTTTTCTACCAAGAGACCCAGTACTTC.

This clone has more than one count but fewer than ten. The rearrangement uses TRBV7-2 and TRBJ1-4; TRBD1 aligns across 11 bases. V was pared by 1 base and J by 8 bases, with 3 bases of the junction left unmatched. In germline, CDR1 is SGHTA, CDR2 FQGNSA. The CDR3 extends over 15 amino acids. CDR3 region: CASSLGTGGLEKLFF. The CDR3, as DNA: TGTGCCAGCAGCTTAGGGACAGGGGGCCTGGAAAAACTGTTTTTT.

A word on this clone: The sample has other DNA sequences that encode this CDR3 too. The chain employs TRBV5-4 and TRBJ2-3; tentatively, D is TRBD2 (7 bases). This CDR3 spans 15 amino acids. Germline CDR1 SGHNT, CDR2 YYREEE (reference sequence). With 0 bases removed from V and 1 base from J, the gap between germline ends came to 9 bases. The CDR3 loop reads CASSLGGGGTDTQYF. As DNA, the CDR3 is TGTGCCAGCAGCTTGGGCGGGGGCGGCACAGATACGCAGTATTTT.

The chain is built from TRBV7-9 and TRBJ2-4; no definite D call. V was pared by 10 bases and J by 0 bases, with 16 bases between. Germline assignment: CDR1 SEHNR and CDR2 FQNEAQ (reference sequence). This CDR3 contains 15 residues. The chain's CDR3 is CATHSLAIAKNIQYF. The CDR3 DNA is TGTGCCACCCACTCCCTCGCGATAGCCAAAAACATTCAGTACTTC.

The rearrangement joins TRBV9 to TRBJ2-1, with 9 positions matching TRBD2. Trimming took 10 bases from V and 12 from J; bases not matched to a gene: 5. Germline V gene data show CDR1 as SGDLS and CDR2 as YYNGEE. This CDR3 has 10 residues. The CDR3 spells CARGGAGQFF. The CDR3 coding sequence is TGTGCCCGCGGGGGGGCCGGGCAGTTCTTC.

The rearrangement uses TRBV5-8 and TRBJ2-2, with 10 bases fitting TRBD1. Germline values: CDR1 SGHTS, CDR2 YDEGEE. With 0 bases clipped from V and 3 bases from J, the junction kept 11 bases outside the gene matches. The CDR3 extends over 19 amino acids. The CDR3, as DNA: TGTGCCAGCAGCTTGGTGTGGGCTGGACAGGGGGGAGACACCGGGGAGCTGTTTTTT. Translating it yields CASSLVWAGQGGDTGELFF.

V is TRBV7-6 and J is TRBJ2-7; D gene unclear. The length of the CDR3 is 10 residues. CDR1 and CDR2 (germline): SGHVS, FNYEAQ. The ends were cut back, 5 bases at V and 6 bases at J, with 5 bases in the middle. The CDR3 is CASSPIEQYF. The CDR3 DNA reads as TGTGCCAGCAGCCCCATCGAGCAGTACTTC. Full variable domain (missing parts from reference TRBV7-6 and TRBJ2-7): GAGVSQSPRYKVTKRGQDVALRCDPISGHVSLYWYRQALGQGPEFLTYFNYEAQQDKSGLPNDRFSAERPEGSISTLTIQRTEQRDSAMYRCASSPIEQYFGPGTRLTVT.

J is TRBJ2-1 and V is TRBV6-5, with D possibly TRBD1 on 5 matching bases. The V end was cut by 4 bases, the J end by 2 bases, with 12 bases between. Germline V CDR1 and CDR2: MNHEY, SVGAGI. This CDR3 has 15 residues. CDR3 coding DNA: TGTGCCAGCAGTTCCTACCCAGGGACCTACAATGAGCAGTTCTTC. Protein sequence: CASSSYPGTYNEQFF.

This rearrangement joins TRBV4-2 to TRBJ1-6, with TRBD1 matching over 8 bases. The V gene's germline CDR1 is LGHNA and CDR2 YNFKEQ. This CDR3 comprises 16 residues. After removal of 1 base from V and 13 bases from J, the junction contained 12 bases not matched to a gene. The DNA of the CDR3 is TGTGCCAGCAGCCAAGCCCTTGACAGGGGACGTGACCCCCTCCACTTT. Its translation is CASSQALDRGRDPLHF.

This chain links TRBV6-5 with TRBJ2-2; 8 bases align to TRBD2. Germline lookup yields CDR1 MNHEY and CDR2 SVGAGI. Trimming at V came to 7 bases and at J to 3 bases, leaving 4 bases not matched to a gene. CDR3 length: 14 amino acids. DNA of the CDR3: TGTGCCAGCAACCCTAGCGGGCACACCGGGGAGCTGTTTTTT. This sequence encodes CASNPSGHTGELFF.

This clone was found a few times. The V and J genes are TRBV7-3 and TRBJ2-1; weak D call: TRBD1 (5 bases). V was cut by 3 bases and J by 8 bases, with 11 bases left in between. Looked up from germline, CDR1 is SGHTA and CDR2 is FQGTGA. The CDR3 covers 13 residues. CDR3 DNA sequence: TGTGCCAGCAGCTTGGGGCGCGGCGATGAGCAGTTCTTC. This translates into CASSLGRGDEQFF.